This T cell receptor (beta chain) stems from a study of T cells in Graves' hyperthyroidism and ophthalmopathy. Per germline, CDR1 SEHNR and CDR2 FQNEAQ (reference sequence). The CDR3 contains 15 residues. The germline V and J ends were trimmed by 4 bases and 0 bases, with 12 bases remaining between them. The investigators amplified TCR beta CDR3 regions from RNA transcripts. During a first-round RT-PCR of the TCR CDR3, the HTBI primer set was used. Via MiXCR, TCRdb re-called the multiplex PCR reads, giving one row per CDR3 protein. The sample records around 700,000 distinct CDR3 sequences, under 45% being singletons. Fresh 10 ml peripheral blood yielded PBMCs. Remarks on this clonotype: Its antigen is currently unknown.

Findings and limits, study-wide: Before onset, by a median of around 6.1 months, the model predicted ophthalmopathy. Also found in blood were most expanded thyroid clonotypes above 0.001.

The sequencing sample was made of blood. The rearrangement uses TRBV7-9 and TRBJ1-2; tentative D call: TRBD1 (6 bases). The clonotype comes from a woman aged 40 to 50 with Graves' hyperthyroidism. CDR3: CASSSWTAANYGYTF. CDR3 DNA: TGTGCCAGCAGCTCCTGGACAGCCGCTAACTATGGCTACACCTTC.